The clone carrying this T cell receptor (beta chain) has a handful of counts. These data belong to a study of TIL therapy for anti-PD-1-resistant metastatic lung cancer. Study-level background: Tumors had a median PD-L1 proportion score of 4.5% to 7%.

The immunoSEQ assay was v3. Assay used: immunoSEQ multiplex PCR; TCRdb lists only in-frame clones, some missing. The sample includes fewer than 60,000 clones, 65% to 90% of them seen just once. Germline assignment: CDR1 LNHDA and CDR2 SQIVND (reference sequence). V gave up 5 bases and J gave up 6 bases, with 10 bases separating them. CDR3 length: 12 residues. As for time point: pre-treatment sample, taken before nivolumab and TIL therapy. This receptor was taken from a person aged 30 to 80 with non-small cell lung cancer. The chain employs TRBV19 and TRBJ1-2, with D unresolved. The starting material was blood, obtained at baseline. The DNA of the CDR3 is TGTGCCAGTAGTCGAACAACCGATGGCTACACCTTC. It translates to CASSRTTDGYTF.